The sequence of this TCR beta chain was determined in a study of cytomegalovirus exposure and HLA in healthy donors. A remark on this clone: Its matching antigen is unknown.

Only in-frame clones appear in the TCRdb table, and some are missing; sequencing was by immunoSEQ multiplex PCR. The sample shows about 79,000 clones, 80% to 95% of them seen only once. Germline trimming cut 6 bases from V and 4 bases from J; bases unmatched to any gene: 10. The CDR3 consists of 15 residues. Germline V gene sequence: CDR1 MNHNS, CDR2 SASEGT. Study-level results: Most TCR sequences were rare, but some public TCRs occurred in many donors.

The chain joins TRBV6-1 to TRBJ1-2; 8 nucleotides agree with TRBD1. Sequencing was done on a sample of PBMCs. This TCR derives from a woman under 40 in good health and CMV-seronegative. The DNA for the CDR3 is TGTGCCAGCAGCCAAGGACAGGGTGGAAGCTATGGCTACACCTTC. Protein sequence: CASSQGQGGSYGYTF.